This is a list of T cell receptor beta chains from one sample in a study of blood T cell repertoires in COVID-19. Libraries were prepared by immunoSEQ multiplex PCR; TCRdb keeps only in-frame clonotypes and omits some of them. The sample carries approximately 220,000 clones, approximately 80% recorded once. What was sequenced was PBMCs or T cells enriched from blood (not recorded which). These receptor sequences come from a woman aged 40 to 55 with acute COVID-19. CDR3s include the opening cysteine and the closing phenylalanine or tryptophan.

v_gene	j_gene	CDR3aa
TRBV6-6	TRBJ1-5	CASRSGQYSNQPQHF
TRBV11-1	TRBJ2-5	CASSLGQAETQYF
TRBV3-1/TRBV3-2	TRBJ1-2	CASSLQNGYTF
TRBV5-1	TRBJ2-2	CASSLDQAATGELFF
TRBV2	TRBJ1-5	CASSGDSLGNQPQHF
TRBV7-2	TRBJ2-3	CASSPGTGLISTDTQYF
TRBV6-2/TRBV6-3	TRBJ2-1	CASSAPSGTNEQFF
TRBV9	TRBJ2-2	CASSVERLTGELFF
TRBV13	TRBJ1-2	CASSPGTGPYGYTF
TRBV2	TRBJ2-3	CASVPGGLYTDTQYF
TRBV2	TRBJ1-6	CASSVTGINSPLHF
TRBV7-3	TRBJ2-2	CASSLTPLGELFF
TRBV6-5	TRBJ1-4	CASSSGGVNEKLFF
TRBV5-5	TRBJ2-5	CASSLTGEETQYF
TRBV2	TRBJ1-1	CASGLVRGGTEAFF
TRBV6-5	TRBJ1-6	CASSREYNSPLHF
TRBV5-1	TRBJ1-2	CASSSPGQENYGYTF
TRBV25-1	TRBJ2-2	CASSPGQGAGELFF
TRBV7-6	TRBJ2-1	CASSRGGERNEQFF
TRBV6-1	TRBJ2-7	CASSEGLAGAYEQYF
TRBV5-1	TRBJ2-3	CASSSPSTDTQYF
TRBV2	TRBJ2-1	CASRGERLANEQFF
TRBV29-1	TRBJ1-2	CSVSGQGADGYTF
TRBV6-2/TRBV6-3	TRBJ2-1	CASSYSRRTGIHNEQFF
TRBV28	TRBJ2-7	CASSTGQFYEQYF
TRBV24-1	TRBJ1-1	CATSDSPGLTAFF
TRBV19	TRBJ1-4	CASSIVGTGYEKLFF
TRBV7-6	TRBJ1-1	CASSELQGSNTEAFF
TRBV5-1	TRBJ2-1	CASSLASGSYNEQFF
TRBV5-1	TRBJ2-7	CASSLSVTSSYEQYF
TRBV4-1	TRBJ2-3	CASSQGRSGLSTDTQYF
TRBV5-1	TRBJ1-5	CASSFMGPYSNQPQHF
TRBV11-2	TRBJ1-3	CASSLEARPDSGNTIYF
TRBV3-1/TRBV3-2	TRBJ1-1	CASSQEVRPGNTEAFF
TRBV29-1	TRBJ2-7	CSAGSGVSSYEQYF
TRBV24-1	TRBJ1-5	CATSDFPGDSNQPQHF
TRBV7-2	TRBJ1-6	CASSSRQGSEPLHF
TRBV4-2	TRBJ2-1	CASSQDLGLSYNEQFF